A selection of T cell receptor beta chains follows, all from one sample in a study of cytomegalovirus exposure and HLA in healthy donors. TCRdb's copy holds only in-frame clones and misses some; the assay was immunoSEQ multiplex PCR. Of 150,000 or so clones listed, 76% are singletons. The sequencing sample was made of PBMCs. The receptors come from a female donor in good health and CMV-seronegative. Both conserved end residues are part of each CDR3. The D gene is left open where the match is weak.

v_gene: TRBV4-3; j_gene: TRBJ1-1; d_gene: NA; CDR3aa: CASSQGGWGGTEAFF
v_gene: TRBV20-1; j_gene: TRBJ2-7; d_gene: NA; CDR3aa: CSARGGYEQYF
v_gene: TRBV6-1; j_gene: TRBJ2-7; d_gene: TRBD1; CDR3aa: CASSGLTGSEQYF
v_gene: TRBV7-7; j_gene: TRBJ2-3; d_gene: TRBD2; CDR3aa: CASSAGSGRIDTQYF
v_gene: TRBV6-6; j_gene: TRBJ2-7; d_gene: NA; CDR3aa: CASRARVINHEQYF
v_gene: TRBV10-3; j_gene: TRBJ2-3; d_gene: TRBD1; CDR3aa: CAISAPGGATDTQYF
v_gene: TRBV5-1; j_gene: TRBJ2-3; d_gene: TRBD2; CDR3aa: CASSLRTGLAGTDTQYF
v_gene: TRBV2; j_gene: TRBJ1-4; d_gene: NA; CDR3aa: CASSLREKLFF
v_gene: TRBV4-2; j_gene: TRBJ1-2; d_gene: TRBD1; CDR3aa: CASSQDDRGIMGYTF
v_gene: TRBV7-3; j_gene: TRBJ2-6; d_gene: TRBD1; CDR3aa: CASSPEGAYTGANVLTF
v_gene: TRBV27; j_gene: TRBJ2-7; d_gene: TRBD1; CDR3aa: CASSKRYGTGGPSPYEQYF
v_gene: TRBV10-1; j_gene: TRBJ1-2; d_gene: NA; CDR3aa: CASSVPPGNPRNGYTF
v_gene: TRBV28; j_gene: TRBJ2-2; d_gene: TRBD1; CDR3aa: CASSLYRGQGGELFF
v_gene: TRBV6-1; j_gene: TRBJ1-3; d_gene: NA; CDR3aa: CASSEGIRASGNTIYF
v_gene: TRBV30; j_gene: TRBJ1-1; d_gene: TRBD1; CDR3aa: CAWRQGGTEAFF
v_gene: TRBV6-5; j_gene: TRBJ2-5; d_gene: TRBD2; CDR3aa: CASSLGLGGLKTQYF
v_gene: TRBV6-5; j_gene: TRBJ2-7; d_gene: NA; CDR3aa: CASSDSTGTYEQYF
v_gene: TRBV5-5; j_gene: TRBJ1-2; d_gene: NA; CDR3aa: CASSLGEDYGYTF
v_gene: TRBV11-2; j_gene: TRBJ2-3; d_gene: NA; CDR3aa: CASSLGGASTDTDTQYF
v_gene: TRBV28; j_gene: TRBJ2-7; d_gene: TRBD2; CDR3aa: CASLTAGTSYYEQYF
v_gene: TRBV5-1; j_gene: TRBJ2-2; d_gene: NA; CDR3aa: CASSTGTSNTGELFF
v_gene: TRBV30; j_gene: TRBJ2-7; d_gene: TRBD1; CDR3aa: CAWSVLGGQGYEQYF
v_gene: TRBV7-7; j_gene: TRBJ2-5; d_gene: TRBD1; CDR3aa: CASSRQGWAEAQYF
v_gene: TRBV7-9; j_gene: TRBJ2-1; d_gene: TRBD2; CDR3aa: CASRTGTSGRNEQFF
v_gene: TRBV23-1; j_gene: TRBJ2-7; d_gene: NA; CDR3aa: CASSGDQDSYEQYF
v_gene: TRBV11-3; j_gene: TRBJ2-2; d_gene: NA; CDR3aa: CASSLGGSSTGELFF
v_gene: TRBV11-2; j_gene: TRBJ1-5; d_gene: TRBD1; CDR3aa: CASSLGQGIGNQPQHF
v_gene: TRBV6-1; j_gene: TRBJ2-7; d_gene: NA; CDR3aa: CASSHQGPAYEQYF
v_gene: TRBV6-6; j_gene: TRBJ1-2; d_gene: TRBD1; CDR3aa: CASSNPGQGYGYTF
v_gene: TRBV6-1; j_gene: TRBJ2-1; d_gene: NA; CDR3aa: CASSELPSSYNEQFF
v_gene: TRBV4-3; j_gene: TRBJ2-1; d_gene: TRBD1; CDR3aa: CASSLDRGLNEQFF
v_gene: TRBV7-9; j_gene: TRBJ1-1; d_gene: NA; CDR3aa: CASSHSRDTEAFF
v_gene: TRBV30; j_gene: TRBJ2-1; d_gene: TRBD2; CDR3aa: CAWTSGGAGGQFF
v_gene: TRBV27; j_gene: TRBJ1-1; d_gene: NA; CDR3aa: CASSLWEEGEAFF
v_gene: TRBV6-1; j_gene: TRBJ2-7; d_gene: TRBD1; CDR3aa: CASSEGPGQPYEQYF
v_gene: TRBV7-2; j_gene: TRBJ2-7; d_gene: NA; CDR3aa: CASSLAPTRRGYEQYF
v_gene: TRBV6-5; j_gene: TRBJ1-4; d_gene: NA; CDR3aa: CASSRVGGREKLFF
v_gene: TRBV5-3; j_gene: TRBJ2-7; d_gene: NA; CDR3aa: CARSSAYEQYF
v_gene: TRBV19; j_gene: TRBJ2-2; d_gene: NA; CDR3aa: CASSMGGTNTGELFF
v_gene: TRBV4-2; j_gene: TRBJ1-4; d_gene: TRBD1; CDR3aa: CASSPRQGRGEKLFF
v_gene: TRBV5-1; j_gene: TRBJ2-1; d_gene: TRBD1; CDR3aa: CASSGQGAPSEQFF
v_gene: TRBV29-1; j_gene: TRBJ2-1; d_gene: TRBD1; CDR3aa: CSVEGQGSYNEQFF
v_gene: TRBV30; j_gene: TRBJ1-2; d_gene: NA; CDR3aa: CAWIAPIPGGYGYTF
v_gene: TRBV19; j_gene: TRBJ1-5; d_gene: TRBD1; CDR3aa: CARRAIGTGYQPQHF
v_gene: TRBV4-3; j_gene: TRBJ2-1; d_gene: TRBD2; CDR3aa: CASSPARLAGFYNEQFF
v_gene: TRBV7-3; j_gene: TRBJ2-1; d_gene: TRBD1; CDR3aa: CASSLNRGLYVGEQFF
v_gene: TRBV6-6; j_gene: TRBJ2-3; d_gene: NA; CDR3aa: CASSSLSVPPTDTQYF
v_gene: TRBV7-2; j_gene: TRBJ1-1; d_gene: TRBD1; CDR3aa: CASSTGTGDRTEAFF
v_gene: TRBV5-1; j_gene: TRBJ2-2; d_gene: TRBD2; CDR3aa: CASKRVAGVPGELFF
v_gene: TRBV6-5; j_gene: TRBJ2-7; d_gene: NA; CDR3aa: CASSYVGVSEQYF
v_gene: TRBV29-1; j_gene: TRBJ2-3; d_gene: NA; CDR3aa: CSAKPSGDTQYF
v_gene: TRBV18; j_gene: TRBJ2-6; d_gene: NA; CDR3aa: CASSSMSGANGLTF
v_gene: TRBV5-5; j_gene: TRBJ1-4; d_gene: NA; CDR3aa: CASSLGQYGRTEKLFF
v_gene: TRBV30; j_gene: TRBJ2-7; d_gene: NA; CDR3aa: CAWEQVYEQYF
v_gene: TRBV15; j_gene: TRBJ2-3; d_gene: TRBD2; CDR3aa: CATSRDGAGRNTDTQYF